These 29 T cell receptor beta chains share one sample of origin, sequenced in a study of cytotoxic CD8 clonotypes in ibrutinib-treated CLL. Some clones are missing from TCRdb's copy, which holds only in-frame ones; the method was immunoSEQ multiplex PCR. In the table there are under 200,000 clones, around 80% of which are singletons. The sequenced sample was PBMCs, obtained after 24 months of ibrutinib treatment. These receptors were obtained from a human donor with chronic lymphocytic leukemia.

This clone has a single count. The chain carries TRBV5-3 and TRBJ1-1; the D is unclear. TRBV5-3 is placed among ORFs of uncertain function. This CDR3 spans 13 amino acids. The ends were cut back, 6 bases at V and 0 bases at J, with 9 bases in the middle. This CDR3 reads CARTCVMNTEAFF. The CDR3 DNA is TGTGCCAGAACGTGCGTGATGAACACTGAAGCTTTCTTT.

V and J are TRBV15 and TRBJ1-4; unclear D gene. Trimming cost V 0 bases and J 4 bases, with 9 bases left between them. Germline-derived CDR1 and CDR2 are LNHNV and YYDKDF (reference sequence). The CDR3 runs 15 residues. CDR3 sequence: CATSRDGEGNEKLFF. The CDR3, as DNA: TGTGCCACCAGCAGAGATGGGGAAGGTAATGAAAAACTGTTTTTT.

V gene TRBV9 combines with J gene TRBJ2-3; 15 bases match TRBD2. Germline values: CDR1 SGDLS, CDR2 YYNGEE. The V and J ends lost 2 bases and 2 bases, in that order; junction bases with no gene match: 6. The CDR3 is 18 residues long. The CDR3: CASSVGGLAGGHTDTQYF. CDR3 DNA sequence: TGTGCCAGCAGCGTGGGGGGACTAGCGGGAGGTCACACAGATACGCAGTATTTT. The whole variable domain, remainder taken from reference TRBV9 and TRBJ2-3, is DSGVTQTPKHLITATGQRVTLRCSPRSGDLSVYWYQQSLDQGLQFLIQYYNGEERAKGNILERFSAQQFPDLHSELNLSSLELGDSALYFCASSVGGLAGGHTDTQYFGPGTRLTVL.

This clone was seen once. The chain couples TRBV30 to TRBJ2-7; the match to TRBD2 covers 13 bases. CDR1 is GTSNPN, CDR2 SVGIG, per germline (reference sequence). CDR3 length equals 15 residues. V trimming: 0 bases; J trimming: 9 bases; junction bases outside the gene matches: 8. The CDR3 here is CAWSVRTSGRARQYF. The CDR3, as DNA: TGTGCCTGGAGTGTACGCACTAGCGGGAGGGCGAGGCAGTACTTC. The full variable domain, in which reference TRBV30 and TRBJ2-7 provide the parts outside the CDR3, is SQTIHQWPATLVQPVGSPLSLECTVEGTSNPNLYWYRQAAGRGLQLLFYSVGIGQISSEVPQNLSASRPQDRQFILSSKKLLLSDSGFYLCAWSVRTSGRARQYFGPGTRLTVT.

V and J are TRBV19 and TRBJ2-6; D gene ambiguous. The germline CDR1 and CDR2 sequences are LNHDA and SQIVND (reference sequence). V was trimmed by 5 bases and J by 0 bases, leaving 5 bases between them. The CDR3 is 14 amino acids. The CDR3 DNA is TGTGCCAGTAGTCGGAACTCTGGGGCCAACGTCCTGACTTTC. Its protein product is CASSRNSGANVLTF.

This clone was detected only once. This chain uses TRBV29-1 with TRBJ1-4, with 7 bases lining up with TRBD1. CDR1 is SQVTM and CDR2 is ANQGSEA in the germline V gene. J lost 6 bases, V lost 6 bases, and 4 bases had no gene match. This CDR3 has 12 amino acids. CDR3 bases: TGCAGCGTGGGTGGGACAGATGAAAAACTGTTTTTT. It translates to CSVGGTDEKLFF.

The chain combines TRBV9 with TRBJ1-2; TRBD1 is a possible D gene (6 bases). V lost 6 bases and J lost 6, with 18 bases in between. The length of the CDR3 is 14 residues. CDR1 is SGDLS, CDR2 YYNGEE, per germline. The CDR3 DNA reads as TGTGCCAGCACCGTTGGGGGCCAAGGTCATGGCTACACCTTC. Its protein is CASTVGGQGHGYTF.

The chain uses TRBV6-5 and TRBJ2-5; TRBD1 agrees at 7 bases. The CDR3 covers 16 residues. V was pared by 4 bases and J by 5 bases, with 13 bases of the junction left unmatched. Germline V gene data show CDR1 as MNHEY and CDR2 as SVGAGI. The CDR3 DNA is TGTGCCAGCAGTTCCCAGGGGGACCTTCGTGCCGAGACCCAGTACTTC. Protein sequence: CASSSQGDLRAETQYF.

The rearrangement links TRBV4-2 to TRBJ2-5, with TRBD2 matching over 8 bases. The germline gives CDR1 LGHNA, CDR2 YNFKEQ. J lost 10 bases, V lost 6 bases, and 7 bases had no gene match. This CDR3 is 12 amino acids long. This chain's CDR3 is CASRPGLGDQYF. The CDR3 bases are TGTGCCAGCAGACCGGGACTAGGCGACCAGTACTTC.

J is TRBJ2-1 and V is TRBV6-1; 11 bases match TRBD2. Trimming cost V 5 bases and J 8 bases; bases outside gene matches: 8. The CDR3 is 15 amino acids. Per the germline V gene, CDR1 is MNHNS and CDR2 is SASEGT. The CDR3 DNA is TGTGCCAGCAGTTTAGCGGGGGGGCCCTTCGATGAGCAGTTCTTC. As protein: CASSLAGGPFDEQFF.

This chain connects TRBV7-9 to TRBJ1-3, with unresolved D. Germline-derived CDR1 and CDR2 are SEHNR and FQNEAQ (reference sequence). The V and J ends lost 5 bases and 1 base respectively, with 6 bases between them. The CDR3 has 13 residues. The CDR3 reads CASSLGSGNTIYF. The CDR3 region has the DNA TGTGCCAGCAGCCTGGGATCTGGAAACACCATATATTTT.

The chain has TRBV5-1 and TRBJ2-7, with 9 nucleotides matching TRBD1. The trim removed 4 bases at V and 5 bases at J, leaving 13 bases unmatched. This CDR3 is 16 amino acids long. Germline values: CDR1 SGHRS, CDR2 YFSETQ. This chain's CDR3 is CASSTLNRDREHEQYF. The DNA for the CDR3 is TGCGCCAGCAGCACTCTAAACCGGGACAGGGAGCACGAGCAGTACTTC.

This sequence joins TRBV7-3 and TRBJ2-3; no firm D call. The CDR3 covers 14 residues. Trimming stripped 6 bases from V and 4 bases from J, with 14 bases between. Germline assignment: CDR1 SGHTA and CDR2 FQGTGA. The CDR3 sequence is CASRQPPKSDTQYF. Here the CDR3 DNA reads TGTGCCAGCAGGCAACCCCCCAAATCAGATACGCAGTATTTT.

The chain couples TRBV4-1 to TRBJ1-5, with 7 bases aligning to TRBD1. The CDR3 contains 14 residues. J lost 5 bases, V lost 5 bases, and 6 bases had no gene match. The V gene's germline CDR1 is MGHRA and CDR2 YSYEKL. Written as DNA, the CDR3 is TGCGCCAGCAGCTTCAGGGGGGAGGATCAGCCCCAGCATTTT. Its protein product is CASSFRGEDQPQHF.

This clone was seen only once. V and J are TRBV28 and TRBJ2-5, with 7 bases lining up with TRBD1. The CDR3 spans 14 residues. Trimming at V came to 5 bases and at J to 3 bases, leaving 6 bases not matched to a gene. Germline loops: CDR1 MDHEN, CDR2 SYDVKM. CDR3 residues: CASSPGTAKETQYF. In nucleotides, the CDR3 is TGTGCCAGCAGTCCAGGGACAGCCAAAGAGACCCAGTACTTC.

This clone showed up just a few times. The chain couples TRBV11-3 to TRBJ2-2; perhaps D is TRBD1 or TRBD2 (6 bases each). This CDR3 comprises 16 residues. The germline V gene has CDR1 SGHNT and CDR2 YENEEA. V lost 6 bases and J lost 6, with 20 bases in between. CDR3 protein: CASRLGASSGAGELFF. CDR3 in DNA: TGTGCCAGCAGATTGGGGGCCTCCTCGGGGGCCGGGGAGCTGTTTTTT.

The rearrangement joins TRBV6-1 to TRBJ2-7, with D perhaps assigned TRBD1 or TRBD2 (6 bases each). The CDR3 loop spans 15 amino acids. The V gene's germline CDR1 is MNHNS and CDR2 SASEGT. V was pared by 2 bases and J by 0 bases, with 11 bases between. In nucleotides, the CDR3 is TGTGCCAGCAGTGAAATGGGGGGCGCCTCCTACGAGCAGTACTTC. Its translation is CASSEMGGASYEQYF.

The chain combines TRBV4-1 with TRBJ1-5; D may be TRBD1 (5 bases). The CDR3 spans 15 residues. V was trimmed by 3 bases and J by 0 bases, leaving 9 bases between them. Per germline, CDR1 MGHRA and CDR2 YSYEKL. CDR3 sequence reads: CASSQWGYSNQPQHF. CDR3 nucleotide sequence: TGCGCCAGCAGCCAGTGGGGCTATAGCAATCAGCCCCAGCATTTT.

The chain joins TRBV30 to TRBJ1-3; D is undetermined. V gave up 3 bases and J gave up 7 bases, with 7 bases separating them. Germline CDR1 reads GTSNPN; CDR2 reads SVGIG (reference sequence). This CDR3 spans 11 amino acids. The CDR3 reads CAWSAQNTIYF. CDR3 DNA sequence: TGTGCCTGGAGCGCACAGAACACCATATATTTT.

The chain carries TRBV5-1 and TRBJ2-7, with TRBD2 matching 11 bases. Germline loops: CDR1 SGHRS, CDR2 YFSETQ. The V and J ends lost 0 bases and 2 bases, in that order; junction bases with no gene match: 4. This CDR3 comprises 16 residues. CDR3 loop: CASSLGLAGGPYEQYF. DNA for the CDR3: TGCGCCAGCAGCTTGGGGCTAGCGGGGGGTCCCTACGAGCAGTACTTC.

The V call is TRBV30, the J call TRBJ2-7; perhaps TRBD1 as D (5 bases). Germline V CDR1 and CDR2: GTSNPN, SVGIG (reference sequence). The CDR3 spans 13 residues. V lost 0 bases and J lost 0, with 6 bases in between. CDR3 nucleotides: TGTGCCTGGAGTGTAGACAGCTCCTACGAGCAGTACTTC. It specifies CAWSVDSSYEQYF.

The sample holds a few counts of this clone. The J gene is TRBJ2-1, the V gene TRBV2; no clear D. Germline V gene data show CDR1 as SNHLY and CDR2 as FYNNEI. The CDR3 spans 11 residues. Trimming took 8 bases from V and 7 from J, leaving 9 bases between them. CDR3 region: CASGYVNEQFF. DNA of the CDR3: TGTGCCAGCGGATACGTTAATGAGCAGTTCTTC.

Regarding this clone: One junction end disagrees with the germline gene, perhaps due to a read error. CDR3 sequence reads: CVSSWDEGEETQYF. DNA of the CDR3: TGTGTCAGCAGTTGGGATGAAGGGGAAGAGACCCAGTACTTC. V gene TRBV27 combines with J gene TRBJ2-5, with D possibly TRBD1 on 5 matching bases. The CDR3 totals 14 residues. Germline V CDR1 and CDR2: MNHEY, SMNVEV (reference sequence).

The genes are TRBV28 and TRBJ2-5; perhaps TRBD1 as D (5 bases). CDR1 and CDR2 from the germline V gene are MDHEN and SYDVKM. This CDR3 is 14 amino acids long. V lost 10 bases and J lost 4, with 19 bases in between. The CDR3 sequence is CATKQGAGRETQYF. Here the CDR3 DNA reads TGTGCCACCAAACAAGGGGCCGGGCGAGAGACCCAGTACTTC. Combining the CDR3 with reference TRBV28 and TRBJ2-5 gives the whole variable domain DVKVTQSSRYLVKRTGEKVFLECVQDMDHENMFWYRQDPGLGLRLIYFSYDVKMKEKGDIPEGYSVSREKKERFSLILESASTNQTSMYLCATKQGAGRETQYFGPGTRLLVL.

This chain connects TRBV28 to TRBJ2-7; 11 bases map to TRBD1. Unmatched junction bases numbered 14, after V lost 5 bases and J lost 2 bases. Germline V gene sequence: CDR1 MDHEN, CDR2 SYDVKM. The CDR3 extends over 18 amino acids. The CDR3 protein is CASSPDRGLALVPYEQYF. DNA for the CDR3: TGTGCCAGCAGTCCGGACAGGGGGCTGGCCCTCGTACCCTACGAGCAGTACTTC. The full variable domain, its missing parts supplied by reference TRBV28 and TRBJ2-7, is DVKVTQSSRYLVKRTGEKVFLECVQDMDHENMFWYRQDPGLGLRLIYFSYDVKMKEKGDIPEGYSVSREKKERFSLILESASTNQTSMYLCASSPDRGLALVPYEQYFGPGTRLTVT.

This clone was detected only once. The chain links TRBV5-1 to TRBJ2-3, with 14 bases identical to TRBD2. The V and J ends lost 0 bases and 4 bases, in that order; junction bases with no gene match: 1. Germline CDR1 SGHRS, CDR2 YFSETQ. The CDR3 runs 16 residues. CDR3: CASSLGLAGGPDTQYF. CDR3 DNA sequence: TGCGCCAGCAGCTTGGGACTAGCGGGGGGGCCAGATACGCAGTATTTT.

This sequence joins TRBV7-2 and TRBJ2-3; 11 bases match TRBD2. Germline V gives CDR1 SGHTA, CDR2 FQGNSA. V shed 1 base and J 9 bases; nucleotides not matched to a gene: 6. This CDR3 has 15 amino acids. The CDR3 protein is CASSLEGLAAGTQYF. CDR3 DNA: TGTGCCAGCAGCTTAGAGGGACTAGCGGCCGGCACGCAGTATTTT.

This clone was observed a single time. This sequence joins TRBV28 and TRBJ1-1; 7 bases fit TRBD1. Trimming cost V 6 bases and J 0 bases; bases outside gene matches: 10. The CDR3 contains 16 residues. Germline-derived CDR1 and CDR2 are MDHEN and SYDVKM. The CDR3 DNA is TGTGCCAGCAGGGGGTGGACAGGCAACATGAACACTGAAGCTTTCTTT. It specifies CASRGWTGNMNTEAFF.

This chain connects TRBV5-1 to TRBJ2-7; TRBD1 matches 11 bases. V trimming: 4 bases; J trimming: 0 bases; junction bases outside the gene matches: 3. The CDR3 has 15 residues. Germline V CDR1 and CDR2: SGHRS, YFSETQ. CDR3 amino acids: CASSLGTGGSYEQYF. As DNA, the CDR3 is TGCGCCAGCAGCCTTGGGACAGGGGGCTCCTACGAGCAGTACTTC. Together with reference TRBV5-1 and TRBJ2-7, the CDR3 gives the full variable domain: KAGVTQTPRYLIKTRGQQVTLSCSPISGHRSVSWYQQTPGQGLQFLFEYFSETQRNKGNFPGRFSGRQFSNSRSEMNVSTLELGDSALYLCASSLGTGGSYEQYFGPGTRLTVT.